Sequencing of this TCR beta chain was carried out in a study of CD8+ T cells in alopecia areata. Researchers gathered lesional scalp punch biopsies and peripheral blood from patients with alopecia areata. Reverse transcription of extracted RNA yielded cDNA, which provided the sequencing template. Clones were sequenced by immunoSEQ multiplex PCR, and TCRdb holds only the in-frame ones, with some missing. The table shows roughly 250,000 clones, with roughly two thirds occurring only once. This CDR3 comprises 12 residues. Germline V lookup: CDR1 GTSNPN, CDR2 SVGIG (reference sequence). V was clipped by 1 base and J by 9 bases, with 12 bases between them.

The gene calls are TRBV30 and TRBJ1-2; D gene ambiguous. Here the sequenced sample was CD4+ T cells sorted from blood, taken at week 0. The source of this sequence is a human donor with alopecia areata. As DNA, the CDR3 is TGTGCCTGGAGTGGCCCACGTCCACGCTACACCTTC. This gives the protein CAWSGPRPRYTF.